Shown below are 30 T cell receptor beta chains from a single sample sequenced in a study of CD8+ T cells in alopecia areata. Extracted RNA was reverse transcribed, and the resulting cDNA served as sequencing template. Clones were read by immunoSEQ multiplex PCR, and TCRdb kept only the in-frame ones, dropping some. The sample records about 130,000 clones, approximately 48% being singletons. Material: CD8+ T cells sorted from blood, obtained at week 0. The source is a human donor with alopecia areata.

J is TRBJ1-1 and V is TRBV19; D is undetermined. CDR3 size: 13 residues. V lost 3 bases to trimming and J lost 1 base, with 6 bases between them. Germline V CDR1 and CDR2: LNHDA, SQIVND (reference sequence). CDR3 protein: CASSISANTEAFF. CDR3 nucleotides: TGTGCCAGTAGTATTTCAGCGAACACTGAAGCTTTCTTT.

The chain joins TRBV7-6 to TRBJ2-7; no definite D call. This CDR3 region has 13 residues. V gave up 5 bases and J gave up 3 bases, with 11 bases separating them. Germline lookup yields CDR1 SGHVS and CDR2 FNYEAQ. The chain's CDR3 is CASSPGEFYEQYF. The DNA of the CDR3 is TGTGCCAGCAGCCCTGGGGAATTCTACGAGCAGTACTTC.

This clone was observed a handful of times. The gene calls are TRBV19 and TRBJ1-6; a possible D gene is TRBD1 (6 bases). There are 15 residues in the CDR3. The V and J ends lost 5 bases and 7 bases respectively, with 15 bases between them. The germline gives CDR1 LNHDA, CDR2 SQIVND (reference sequence). The CDR3 sequence is CASSVLGGLNSPLHF. CDR3 sequence (DNA): TGTGCCAGTAGTGTCCTTGGGGGGCTGAATTCACCCCTCCACTTT.

The CDR3 spells CASSPTVNTEAFF. For the CDR3, the DNA is TGTGCCAGCAGCCCGACAGTGAACACTGAAGCTTTCTTT. The chain carries TRBV13 and TRBJ1-1; a possible D gene is TRBD1 (5 bases). The CDR3 totals 13 residues. Germline CDR1 is PRHDT and CDR2 is FYEKMQ (reference sequence). V was clipped by 5 bases and J by 0 bases, with 7 bases between them.

The chain employs TRBV29-1 and TRBJ1-4, with unresolved D. Trimming cost V 7 bases and J 7 bases, with 10 bases left between them. CDR3 length equals 11 residues. Germline lookup yields CDR1 SQVTM and CDR2 ANQGSEA. The CDR3 nucleotides are TGCAGCGGACACGCCACTGAAAAACTGTTTTTT. It yields the protein CSGHATEKLFF.

The chain couples TRBV27 to TRBJ1-1; a possible D gene is TRBD1 (5 bases). CDR3 length equals 14 residues. Germline lookup yields CDR1 MNHEY and CDR2 SMNVEV (reference sequence). Trimming pared 3 bases from V and 2 bases from J, leaving 10 bases between. CDR3 sequence (DNA): TGTGCCAGCAGTTTTGGTGGGGCCAACACTGAAGCTTTCTTT. Its translation is CASSFGGANTEAFF.

The table lists this clone with a count of one. The chain has TRBV6-5 and TRBJ2-3; unclear D gene. Germline V CDR1 and CDR2: MNHEY, SVGAGI. Trimming left V 0 bases short and J 2 bases short, with 12 bases between. The CDR3 length is 16 residues. The chain's CDR3 is CASSYSASDITDTQYF. For the CDR3, the DNA is TGTGCCAGCAGTTACTCAGCCTCCGATATCACAGATACGCAGTATTTT.

The genes are TRBV4-1 and TRBJ2-7; unclear D gene. This CDR3 spans 15 amino acids. With 1 base removed from V and 0 bases from J, the gap between germline ends came to 10 bases. The germline CDR1 and CDR2 sequences are MGHRA and YSYEKL. The CDR3 here is CASSQGNTPSYEQYF. The DNA of the CDR3 is TGCGCCAGCAGCCAAGGCAACACACCCTCCTACGAGCAGTACTTC.

This sequence joins TRBV7-6 and TRBJ2-7, with D unclear. Deletions cut 1 base from V and 0 bases from J, with 7 bases between. Germline V gene lookup returns CDR1 SGHVS and CDR2 FNYEAQ. This CDR3 is built from 14 residues. CDR3 sequence reads: CASSLVVPSYEQYF. CDR3 nucleotides: TGTGCCAGCAGCTTAGTTGTCCCCTCCTACGAGCAGTACTTC.

The chain couples TRBV29-1 to TRBJ2-7; 10 nucleotides match TRBD2. V was pared by 4 bases and J by 4 bases, with 1 base of the junction left unmatched. The CDR3 is made up of 12 amino acids. In germline, CDR1 is SQVTM, CDR2 ANQGSEA. The DNA for the CDR3 is TGCAGCGTTGCTAGCGGGGGATACGAGCAGTACTTC. This encodes CSVASGGYEQYF.

The V and J genes are TRBV6-5 and TRBJ1-1; D gene ambiguous. V was clipped by 5 bases and J by 7 bases, with 8 bases between them. Germline CDR1 and CDR2: MNHEY and SVGAGI. CDR3 length: 11 residues. As DNA, the CDR3 is TGTGCCAGCAGTGCCGGAGATGAAGCTTTCTTT. This encodes CASSAGDEAFF.

The chain combines TRBV9 with TRBJ2-1; D is uncertain. V lost 3 bases and J lost 2, with 15 bases in between. Germline-derived CDR1 and CDR2 are SGDLS and YYNGEE. The CDR3 loop spans 16 amino acids. This CDR3 is CASSGPPGWAYNEQFF. CDR3 bases: TGTGCCAGCAGCGGACCTCCAGGTTGGGCCTACAATGAGCAGTTCTTC.

This sequence joins TRBV27 and TRBJ1-5; a weak D match, TRBD1 (5 bases). The CDR3 sequence is 15 residues long. The V end was cut by 2 bases, the J end by 6 bases, with 14 bases between. Looked up from germline, CDR1 is MNHEY and CDR2 is SMNVEV (reference sequence). The CDR3 DNA follows: TGTGCCAGCAGTTTAATCGGGGGAATCGGTCAGCCCCAGCATTTT. Amino acid sequence: CASSLIGGIGQPQHF.

This clone turned up a few times. The chain couples TRBV7-8 to TRBJ1-1, with D uncertain. V was pared by 6 bases and J by 5 bases, with 13 bases between. CDR1 SGHVS and CDR2 FQNEAQ come from the germline V gene. This CDR3 is 13 amino acids long. The CDR3 nucleotides read TGTGCCAGCAGGTTGGACCCGGGGACTGAAGCTTTCTTT. The encoded protein is CASRLDPGTEAFF.

This clone was counted ten times or more. The chain combines TRBV4-1 with TRBJ1-5, with 7 bases identical to TRBD1. CDR3 length: 14 amino acids. Germline loops: CDR1 MGHRA, CDR2 YSYEKL. Losses at the gene ends were 1 base for V and 9 bases for J; bases not matched to a gene: 6. This CDR3 reads CASSQGQGESPQHF. The DNA of the CDR3 is TGCGCCAGCAGCCAAGGGCAGGGGGAATCGCCCCAGCATTTT.

The gene calls are TRBV5-6 and TRBJ1-5, with unresolved D. CDR3 length: 13 residues. Germline V gives CDR1 SGHDT, CDR2 YYEEEE. V was clipped by 0 bases and J by 4 bases, with 5 bases between them. The CDR3 protein is CASSLAGNQPQHF. The CDR3 nucleotides read TGTGCCAGCAGCTTGGCTGGGAATCAGCCCCAGCATTTT.

This clone came up a few times. V usage is TRBV5-6 and J usage is TRBJ2-1; TRBD1 agrees at 9 bases. CDR3 length: 15 amino acids. Losses at the gene ends were 7 bases for V and 3 bases for J; bases not matched to a gene: 8. The germline CDR1 and CDR2 sequences are SGHDT and YYEEEE. The CDR3 bases are TGTGCCAGCGGGATACAGGGGGCCCTCTACAATGAGCAGTTCTTC. Translation: CASGIQGALYNEQFF.

The chain uses TRBV7-2 and TRBJ2-5; 8 bases are shared with TRBD2. This CDR3 has 16 residues. Germline assignment: CDR1 SGHTA and CDR2 FQGNSA. J lost 5 bases, V lost 3 bases, and 11 bases had no gene match. CDR3 amino acids: CASSFQLAARSETQYF. CDR3 bases: TGTGCCAGCAGCTTTCAACTAGCGGCCCGCTCGGAGACCCAGTACTTC.

The J gene is TRBJ2-7, the V gene TRBV7-2; D gene ambiguous. Germline assignment: CDR1 SGHTA and CDR2 FQGNSA. This CDR3 has 16 amino acids. V was cut by 6 bases and J by 3 bases, with 21 bases left in between. The CDR3 spells CASSRDPDPPDYEQYF. CDR3 nucleotide sequence: TGTGCCAGCAGTCGAGACCCGGACCCCCCCGACTACGAGCAGTACTTC.

This clone appeared once. The chain recombines TRBV4-3 with TRBJ1-5; perhaps TRBD1 as D (5 bases). Germline V CDR1 and CDR2: LGHNA, YSLEER. CDR3 size: 15 residues. Trimming took off 3 bases at V and 4 bases at J, with 13 bases between the two ends. CDR3 nucleotides: TGCGCCAGCAGCCAGCTTCTGGGGCCGAATCAGCCCCAGCATTTT. It encodes CASSQLLGPNQPQHF.

A remark on this clone: At one end, the junction sequence differs from germline, possibly due to a read error. The CDR3: CASSYTDTTDTQYF. CDR3 nucleotide sequence: TGTGCCAGCAGTTATACGGACACCACAGATACGCAGTATTTT. The chain employs TRBV10-3 and TRBJ2-3, with D possibly TRBD1 on 5 matching bases. CDR3 length: 14 amino acids. Germline V gene lookup returns CDR1 ENHRY and CDR2 SYGVKD.

V usage is TRBV13 and J usage is TRBJ2-2, with D possibly called TRBD1 or TRBD2 (5 bases each). CDR1 is PRHDT and CDR2 is FYEKMQ in the germline V gene (reference sequence). V was shortened by 3 bases and J by 0 bases, with 14 bases between the two germline ends. The CDR3 has 17 amino acids. This chain's CDR3 is CASSFPGRISNTGELFF. The CDR3 DNA reads TGTGCCAGCAGCTTCCCGGGACGGATCTCGAACACCGGGGAGCTGTTTTTT.

V is TRBV6-5 and J is TRBJ2-6; D is unresolved. V was trimmed by 3 bases and J by 1 base, leaving 7 bases between them. The CDR3 runs 15 residues. CDR1 and CDR2 (germline): MNHEY, SVGAGI. The CDR3 bases are TGTGCCAGCAGTTATAGACCGTCTGGGGCCAACGTCCTGACTTTC. Encoded protein: CASSYRPSGANVLTF.

The rearrangement links TRBV5-1 to TRBJ1-2; maybe TRBD1 (5 bases). Germline V gene lookup returns CDR1 SGHRS and CDR2 YFSETQ. The CDR3 has 12 residues. V lost 3 bases and J lost 9, with 12 bases in between. The CDR3 sequence is CASSSGGDSYTF. The CDR3 DNA sequence: TGCGCCAGCAGCTCGGGAGGGGATAGCTACACCTTC.

This chain uses TRBV13 with TRBJ1-1; TRBD1 aligns across 7 bases. The CDR3 spans 15 residues. V trimming: 5 bases; J trimming: 0 bases; junction bases outside the gene matches: 6. The V gene's germline CDR1 is PRHDT and CDR2 FYEKMQ (reference sequence). CDR3 sequence: CASSRTGNMNTEAFF. In DNA form, the CDR3 reads TGTGCCAGCAGCCGGACAGGAAACATGAACACTGAAGCTTTCTTT. The full variable domain, completed using reference TRBV13 and TRBJ1-1, is AAGVIQSPRHLIKEKRETATLKCYPIPRHDTVYWYQQGPGQDPQFLISFYEKMQSDKGSIPDRFSAQQFSDYHSELNMSSLELGDSALYFCASSRTGNMNTEAFFGQGTRLTVV.

The J gene is TRBJ2-5, the V gene TRBV27; 11 bases agree with TRBD2. Germline V gives CDR1 MNHEY, CDR2 SMNVEV (reference sequence). The CDR3 consists of 16 residues. V dropped 5 bases and J dropped 3; count of bases not matched to a gene: 8. The CDR3 sequence is CASSGLAGGPKETQYF. CDR3 bases: TGTGCCAGCAGTGGTCTAGCGGGGGGACCAAAAGAGACCCAGTACTTC.

This clone was counted a few times. The chain is built from TRBV18 and TRBJ1-2, with D possibly being TRBD1 (5 bases). The V gene's germline CDR1 is KGHSH and CDR2 LQKENI. The CDR3 runs 14 residues. V was clipped by 0 bases and J by 3 bases, with 8 bases between them. CDR3 in amino acids: CASSPPSRDYGYTF. The CDR3 bases are TGTGCCAGCTCACCACCGTCCAGGGACTATGGCTACACCTTC.

The V call is TRBV30, the J call TRBJ2-6; 12 bases fit TRBD1. The CDR3 spans 20 residues. V shed 1 base and J 3 bases; nucleotides not matched to a gene: 13. Looked up from germline, CDR1 is GTSNPN and CDR2 is SVGIG (reference sequence). CDR3 nucleotides: TGTGCCTGGAGTGCTCCCCCCGCCGGGACAGGGGGCTTTGGGGCCAACGTCCTGACTTTC. Translating gives CAWSAPPAGTGGFGANVLTF. The whole variable domain, remainder taken from reference TRBV30 and TRBJ2-6, is SQTIHQWPATLVQPVGSPLSLECTVEGTSNPNLYWYRQAAGRGLQLLFYSVGIGQISSEVPQNLSASRPQDRQFILSSKKLLLSDSGFYLCAWSAPPAGTGGFGANVLTFGAGSRLTVL.

The chain recombines TRBV7-6 with TRBJ2-1; 8 bases fit TRBD1. J lost 3 bases, V lost 1 base, and 5 bases had no gene match. The CDR3 is 16 residues long. The germline V gene encodes CDR1 SGHVS and CDR2 FNYEAQ. CDR3 amino acids: CASSLVSGQVYNEQFF. For the CDR3, the DNA is TGTGCCAGCAGCTTAGTGTCGGGACAGGTCTACAATGAGCAGTTCTTC. Using reference TRBV7-6 and TRBJ2-1 for the parts outside the CDR3, the full variable domain is GAGVSQSPRYKVTKRGQDVALRCDPISGHVSLYWYRQALGQGPEFLTYFNYEAQQDKSGLPNDRFSAERPEGSISTLTIQRTEQRDSAMYRCASSLVSGQVYNEQFFGPGTRLTVL.

This clone was seen more than once but under ten times. The rearrangement links TRBV13 to TRBJ1-1; D is unresolved. Germline V lookup: CDR1 PRHDT, CDR2 FYEKMQ (reference sequence). The CDR3 sequence is 15 residues long. V was clipped by 2 bases and J by 0 bases, with 10 bases between them. CDR3 protein: CASSLSAGLNTEAFF. For the CDR3, the DNA is TGTGCCAGCAGCTTATCGGCAGGCTTGAACACTGAAGCTTTCTTT.